Sequencing of this T cell receptor beta chain was carried out in a study of Ad26.COV2.S vaccination and SARS-CoV-2 variants. Some clones are missing from TCRdb's copy, which holds only in-frame ones; the method was immunoSEQ multiplex PCR. Here the sample spans about 350,000 clones, roughly 85% being singletons. As for treatment: 15 to 20 received Ad26.COV2.S at low or high dose, single or two shots; about 5 received placebo; per-sample allocation not given. Collection of samples fell on day 63 after the first vaccine or placebo injection. The CDR3 totals 13 residues. Germline loops: CDR1 LGHDT, CDR2 YNNKEL (reference sequence). The V and J ends lost 3 bases and 8 bases respectively, with 13 bases between them.

The source was peripheral blood, collected in a trial of Ad26.COV2.S vaccine versus placebo. The receptor's source is a person aged 18-65 years who received the Ad26.COV2.S COVID-19 vaccine or a placebo. The chain recombines TRBV3-1 (or the pseudogene TRBV3-2) with TRBJ1-2; D remains ambiguous. CDR3 sequence (DNA): TGTGCCAGCAGCCAGGACCGACTCGCCGGCTACACCTTC. Translating gives CASSQDRLAGYTF.